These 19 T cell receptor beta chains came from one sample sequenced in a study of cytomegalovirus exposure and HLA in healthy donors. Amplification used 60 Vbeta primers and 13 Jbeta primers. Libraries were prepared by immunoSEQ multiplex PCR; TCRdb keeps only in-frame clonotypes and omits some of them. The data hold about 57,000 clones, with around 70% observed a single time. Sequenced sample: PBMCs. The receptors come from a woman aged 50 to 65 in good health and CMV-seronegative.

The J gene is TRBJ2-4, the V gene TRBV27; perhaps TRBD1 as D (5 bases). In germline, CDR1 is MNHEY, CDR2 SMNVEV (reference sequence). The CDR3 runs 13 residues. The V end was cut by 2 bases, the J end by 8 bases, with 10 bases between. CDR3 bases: TGTGCCAGCAGTTTAGCAGGGAACCACATTCAGTACTTC. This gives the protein CASSLAGNHIQYF.

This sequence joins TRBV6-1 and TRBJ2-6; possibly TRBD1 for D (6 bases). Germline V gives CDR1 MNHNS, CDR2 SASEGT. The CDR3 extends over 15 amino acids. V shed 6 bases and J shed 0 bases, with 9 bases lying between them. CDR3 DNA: TGTGCCAGCAGGAAGGGGGACTCTGGGGCCAACGTCCTGACTTTC. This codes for CASRKGDSGANVLTF.

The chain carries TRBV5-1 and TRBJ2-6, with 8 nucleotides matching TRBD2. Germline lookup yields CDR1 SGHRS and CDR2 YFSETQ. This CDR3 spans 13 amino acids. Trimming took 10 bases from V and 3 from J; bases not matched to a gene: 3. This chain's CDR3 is CASRGDGANVLTF. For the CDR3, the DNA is TGCGCCTCGCGGGGGGATGGGGCCAACGTCCTGACTTTC.

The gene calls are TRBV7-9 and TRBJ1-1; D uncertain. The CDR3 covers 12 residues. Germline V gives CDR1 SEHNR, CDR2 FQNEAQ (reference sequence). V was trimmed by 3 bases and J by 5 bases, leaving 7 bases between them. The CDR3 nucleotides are TGTGCCAGCAGCTTTACTGAGACTGAAGCTTTCTTT. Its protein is CASSFTETEAFF.

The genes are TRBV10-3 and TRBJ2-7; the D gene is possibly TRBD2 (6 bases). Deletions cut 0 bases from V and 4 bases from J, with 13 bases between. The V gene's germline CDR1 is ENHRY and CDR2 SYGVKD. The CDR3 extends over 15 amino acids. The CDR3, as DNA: TGTGCCATCAGTGAGTCAGGCGGGACTGAGTACGAGCAGTACTTC. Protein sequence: CAISESGGTEYEQYF.

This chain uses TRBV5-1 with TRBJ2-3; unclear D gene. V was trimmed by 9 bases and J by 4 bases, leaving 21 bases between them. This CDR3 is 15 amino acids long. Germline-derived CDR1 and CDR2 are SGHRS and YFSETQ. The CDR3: CATTVGPTAADTQYF. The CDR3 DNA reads TGCGCCACCACGGTCGGCCCAACCGCGGCAGATACGCAGTATTTT. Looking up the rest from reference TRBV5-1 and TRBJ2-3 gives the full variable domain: KAGVTQTPRYLIKTRGQQVTLSCSPISGHRSVSWYQQTPGQGLQFLFEYFSETQRNKGNFPGRFSGRQFSNSRSEMNVSTLELGDSALYLCATTVGPTAADTQYFGPGTRLTVL.

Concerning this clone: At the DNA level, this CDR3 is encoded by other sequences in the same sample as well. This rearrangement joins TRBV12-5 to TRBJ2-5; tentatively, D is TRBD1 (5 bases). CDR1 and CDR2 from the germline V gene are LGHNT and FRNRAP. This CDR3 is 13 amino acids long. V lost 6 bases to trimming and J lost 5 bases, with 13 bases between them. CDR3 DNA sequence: TGTGCTAGTGGCCTAGGGGCCGGGGAGACCCAGTACTTC. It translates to CASGLGAGETQYF. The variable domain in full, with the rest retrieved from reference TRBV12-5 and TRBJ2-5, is DARVTQTPRHKVTEMGQEVTMRCQPILGHNTVFWYRQTMMQGLELLAYFRNRAPLDDSGMPKDRFSAEMPDATLATLKIQPSEPRDSAVYFCASGLGAGETQYFGPGTRLLVL.

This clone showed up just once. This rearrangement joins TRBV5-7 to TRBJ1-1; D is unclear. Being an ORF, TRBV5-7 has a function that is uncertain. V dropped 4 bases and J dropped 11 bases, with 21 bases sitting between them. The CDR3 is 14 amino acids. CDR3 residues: CASSPVDRGVGAFF. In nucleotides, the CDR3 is TGTGCCAGCAGCCCCGTCGACCGCGGGGTAGGGGCTTTCTTT.

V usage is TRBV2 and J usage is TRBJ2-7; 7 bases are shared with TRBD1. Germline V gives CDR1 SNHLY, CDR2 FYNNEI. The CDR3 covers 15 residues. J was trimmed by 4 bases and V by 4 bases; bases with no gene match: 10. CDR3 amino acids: CASSGSPGQLYEQYF. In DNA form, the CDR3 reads TGTGCCAGCAGTGGATCCCCGGGACAGTTATACGAGCAGTACTTC.

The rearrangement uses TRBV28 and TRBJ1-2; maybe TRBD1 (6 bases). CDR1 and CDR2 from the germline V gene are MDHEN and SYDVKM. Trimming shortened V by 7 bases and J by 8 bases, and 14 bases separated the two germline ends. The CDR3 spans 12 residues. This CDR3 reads CASTGGKWGYTF. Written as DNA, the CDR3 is TGTGCCAGCACGGGGGGCAAATGGGGCTACACCTTC.

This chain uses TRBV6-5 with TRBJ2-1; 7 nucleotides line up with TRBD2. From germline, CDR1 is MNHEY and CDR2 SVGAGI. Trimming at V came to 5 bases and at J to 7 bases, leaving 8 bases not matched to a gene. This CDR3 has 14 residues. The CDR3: CASSNRDYSNEQFF. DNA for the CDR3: TGTGCCAGCAGTAACCGGGACTACTCTAATGAGCAGTTCTTC.

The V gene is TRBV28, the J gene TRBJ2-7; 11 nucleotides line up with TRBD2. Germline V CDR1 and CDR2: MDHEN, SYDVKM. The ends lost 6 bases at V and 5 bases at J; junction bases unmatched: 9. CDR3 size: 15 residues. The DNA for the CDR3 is TGTGCCAGCAGGGGGGGGGCGACTAGCGGGGACGAGCAGTACTTC. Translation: CASRGGATSGDEQYF.

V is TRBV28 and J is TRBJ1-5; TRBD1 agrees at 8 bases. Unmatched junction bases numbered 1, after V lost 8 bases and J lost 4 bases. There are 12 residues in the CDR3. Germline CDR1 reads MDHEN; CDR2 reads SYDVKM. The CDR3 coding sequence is TGTGCCAGCTGGGACAGGAATCAGCCCCAGCATTTT. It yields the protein CASWDRNQPQHF.

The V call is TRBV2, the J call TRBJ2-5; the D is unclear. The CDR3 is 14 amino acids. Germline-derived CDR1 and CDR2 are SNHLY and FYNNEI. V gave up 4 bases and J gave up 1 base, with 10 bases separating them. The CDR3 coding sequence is TGTGCCAGCAGTGCCCGCAGTCCCCAAGAGACCCAGTACTTC. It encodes CASSARSPQETQYF.

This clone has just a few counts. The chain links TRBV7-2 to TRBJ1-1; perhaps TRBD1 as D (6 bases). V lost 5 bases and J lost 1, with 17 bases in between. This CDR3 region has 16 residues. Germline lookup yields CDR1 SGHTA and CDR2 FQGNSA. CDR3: CASSLGGGRWNTEAFF. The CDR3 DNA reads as TGTGCCAGCAGCCTCGGGGGGGGGCGGTGGAACACTGAAGCTTTCTTT.

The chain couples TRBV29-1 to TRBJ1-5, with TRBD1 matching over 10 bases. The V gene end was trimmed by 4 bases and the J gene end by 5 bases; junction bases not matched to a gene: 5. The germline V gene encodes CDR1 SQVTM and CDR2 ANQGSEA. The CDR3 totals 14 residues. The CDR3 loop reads CSVGQGATDQPQHF. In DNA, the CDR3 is TGCAGCGTTGGACAGGGGGCGACCGATCAGCCCCAGCATTTT.

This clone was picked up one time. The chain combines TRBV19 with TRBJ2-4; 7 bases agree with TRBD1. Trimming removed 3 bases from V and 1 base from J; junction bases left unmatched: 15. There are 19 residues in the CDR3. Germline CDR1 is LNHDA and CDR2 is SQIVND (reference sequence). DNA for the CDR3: TGTGCCAGTAGTATTCGCCCTCAAACAGGGGAGCTGGCCAAAAACATTCAGTACTTC. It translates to CASSIRPQTGELAKNIQYF.

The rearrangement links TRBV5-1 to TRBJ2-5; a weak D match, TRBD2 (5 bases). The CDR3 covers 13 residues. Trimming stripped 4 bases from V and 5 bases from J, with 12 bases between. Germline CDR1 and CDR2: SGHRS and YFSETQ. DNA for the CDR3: TGCGCCAGCAGCCGGACTGCCGGGGAGACCCAGTACTTC. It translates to CASSRTAGETQYF. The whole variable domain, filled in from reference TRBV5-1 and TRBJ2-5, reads KAGVTQTPRYLIKTRGQQVTLSCSPISGHRSVSWYQQTPGQGLQFLFEYFSETQRNKGNFPGRFSGRQFSNSRSEMNVSTLELGDSALYLCASSRTAGETQYFGPGTRLLVL.

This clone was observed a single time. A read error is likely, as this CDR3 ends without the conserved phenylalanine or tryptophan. CDR3 loop: CASCSSGTEWTDTQYV. CDR3 sequence (DNA): TGCGCCAGCTGCTCCTCCGGGACAGAGTGGACAGATACGCAGTATGTT. The V and J genes are TRBV5-1 and TRBJ2-3, with 7 bases that match TRBD1. Germline loops: CDR1 SGHRS, CDR2 YFSETQ. This CDR3 is built from 16 residues. V was pared by 7 bases and J by 3 bases, with 14 bases of the junction left unmatched.